This entry features one T cell receptor beta chain sequence. One entry per CDR3 protein results from TCRdb running MiXCR on the 5' RACE reads. This table has 70,000 or so distinct CDR3 sequences, around 16% appearing once. These data originate in a study of HIV-infected patients and healthy controls. The CDR3 length is 14 residues. Germline lookup yields CDR1 SNHLY and CDR2 FYNNEI. Trimming pared 4 bases from V and 4 bases from J, leaving 11 bases between. This chain links TRBV2 with TRBJ2-1; D is undetermined. Sequencing was carried out using CD4+ T cells from blood. The clonotype comes from a human donor in good health. CDR3 region: CASSGGRVYNEQFF. The CDR3, as DNA: TGTGCCAGCAGTGGAGGTAGGGTGTACAATGAGCAGTTCTTC.